This entry features one TCR beta chain sequence. What it binds is unknown. Method: immunoSEQ multiplex PCR; TCRdb's copy keeps in-frame clones and lacks some. Here the sample spans roughly 150,000 clones, approximately 90% being singletons. These data originate in a study of T cell responses to AZD1222 COVID-19 vaccine. General observations from the study: Reportedly, close to half of spike-specific TCRs are directed against unmutated variant regions. Donors were largely white British and mainly female; clonal diversity was possibly underestimated. CD4 TCRs linked to vaccination spanned spike, dominating at 160-218 and 743-854.

This CDR3 region has 15 residues. Per germline, CDR1 SEHNR and CDR2 FQNEAQ (reference sequence). Trimming pared 8 bases from V and 2 bases from J, leaving 17 bases between. The material was peripheral blood, obtained after recovery from COVID-19. This chain links TRBV7-9 with TRBJ2-3, with D possibly called TRBD1 or TRBD2 (6 bases each). This TCR derives from an adult who had recovered from COVID-19. Here the CDR3 reads CASSGGGGNTDTQYF. The DNA for the CDR3 is TGTGCCAGCTCGGGTGGAGGGGGTAACACAGATACGCAGTATTTT. The whole variable domain, filled in from reference TRBV7-9 and TRBJ2-3, reads DTGVSQNPRHKITKRGQNVTFRCDPISEHNRLYWYRQTLGQGPEFLTYFQNEAQLEKSRLLSDRFSAERPKGSFSTLEIQRTEQGDSAMYLCASSGGGGNTDTQYFGPGTRLTVL.